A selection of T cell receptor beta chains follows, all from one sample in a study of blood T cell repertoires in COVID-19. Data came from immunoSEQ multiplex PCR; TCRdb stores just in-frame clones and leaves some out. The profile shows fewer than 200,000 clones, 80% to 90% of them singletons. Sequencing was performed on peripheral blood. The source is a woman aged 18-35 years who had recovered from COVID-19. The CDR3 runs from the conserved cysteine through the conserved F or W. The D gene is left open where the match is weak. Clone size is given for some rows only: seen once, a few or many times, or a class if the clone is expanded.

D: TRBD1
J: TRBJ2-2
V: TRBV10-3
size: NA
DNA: TGTGCCACCACAAACACTAGGGACAGGGGGCGCACCGGGGAGCTGTTTTTT
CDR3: CATTNTRDRGRTGELFF

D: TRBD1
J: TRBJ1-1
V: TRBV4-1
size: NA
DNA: TGCGCCAGCAGACACCTACAGGGGACGAACACTGAAGCTTTCTTT
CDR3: CASRHLQGTNTEAFF

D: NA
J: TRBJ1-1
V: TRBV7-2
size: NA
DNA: TGTGCCAGCAGCGAGAGGTCTCAGGGATTAACTGAAGCTTTCTTT
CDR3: CASSERSQGLTEAFF

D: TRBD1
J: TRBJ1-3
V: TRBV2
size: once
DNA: TGTGCCAGCAGAGGACAGGGGGCTGGAAAAAACACCATATATTTT
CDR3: CASRGQGAGKNTIYF

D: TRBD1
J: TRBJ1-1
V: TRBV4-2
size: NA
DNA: TGTGCCAGCAGCCCCCGGGACAGGGATAACACTGAAGCTTTCTTT
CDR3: CASSPRDRDNTEAFF

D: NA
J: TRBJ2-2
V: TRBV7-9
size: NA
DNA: TGTGCCAGCAGCTTAGTCTTGCAGGGTATGCTTCCCGGGGAGCTGTTTTTT
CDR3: CASSLVLQGMLPGELFF

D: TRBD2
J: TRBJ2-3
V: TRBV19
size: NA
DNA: TGTGCCAGTAGTCTCATAGCGGGGGCTATCACAGATACGCAGTATTTT
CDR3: CASSLIAGAITDTQYF

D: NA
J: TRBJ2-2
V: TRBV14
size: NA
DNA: TGTGCCAGCAGCCAAGAAGACTTTTGGAACACCGGGGAGCTGTTTTTT
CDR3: CASSQEDFWNTGELFF

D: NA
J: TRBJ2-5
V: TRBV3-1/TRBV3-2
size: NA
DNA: TGTGCCAGCAGCCAAGAGGGGGGTCGAATAGAGACCCAGTACTTC
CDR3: CASSQEGGRIETQYF

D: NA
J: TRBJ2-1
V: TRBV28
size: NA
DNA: TGTGCCAGCACCGATCTAGGGGATGGTGAGCAGTTCTTC
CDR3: CASTDLGDGEQFF

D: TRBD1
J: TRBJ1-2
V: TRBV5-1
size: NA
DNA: TGCGCCAGCAGCCTAGGGACAGCCCCTGGCTACACCTTC
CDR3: CASSLGTAPGYTF

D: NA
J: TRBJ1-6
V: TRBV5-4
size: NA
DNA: TGTGCCAGCAGCGCCCGACCTGGACAGAATAATTCACCCCTCCACTTT
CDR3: CASSARPGQNNSPLHF

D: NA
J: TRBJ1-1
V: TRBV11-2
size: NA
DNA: TGTGCCAGCAGCTTTACGGGTAACACTGAAGCTTTCTTT
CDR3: CASSFTGNTEAFF

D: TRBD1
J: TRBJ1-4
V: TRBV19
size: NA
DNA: TGTGCCAGTAGTACTCATGACAGGGGGCGCGAAAAACTGTTTTTT
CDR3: CASSTHDRGREKLFF

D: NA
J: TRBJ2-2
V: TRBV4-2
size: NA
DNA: TGTGCCAGCAGCCAGCAGACAGGTTCTGCCGGGGAGCTGTTTTTT
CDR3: CASSQQTGSAGELFF

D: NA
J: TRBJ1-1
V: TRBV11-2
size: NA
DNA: TGTGCCAGCAGCTTAGGGTACGGGGAGAACACTGAAGCTTTCTTT
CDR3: CASSLGYGENTEAFF

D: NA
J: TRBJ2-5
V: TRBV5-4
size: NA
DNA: TGTGCCAGCAGCTTGGCCCCCCGGGAGACCCAGTACTTC
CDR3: CASSLAPRETQYF

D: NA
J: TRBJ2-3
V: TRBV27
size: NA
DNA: TGTGCCAGCAGTTCCTTTTACACAGATACGCAGTATTTT
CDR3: CASSSFYTDTQYF

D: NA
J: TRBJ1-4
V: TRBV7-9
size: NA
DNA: TGTGCCAGCAGCTTAGATTGGCCAGGGGATCGGGAAAAACTGTTTTTT
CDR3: CASSLDWPGDREKLFF

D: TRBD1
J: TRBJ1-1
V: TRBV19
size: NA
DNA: TGTGCCAGTAGTATCCCGTACAGGGGGAGCACTGAAGCTTTCTTT
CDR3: CASSIPYRGSTEAFF

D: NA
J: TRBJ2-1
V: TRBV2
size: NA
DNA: TGTGCCAGCACCCGAGGGCCTGGGCAGTTCTTC
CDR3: CASTRGPGQFF

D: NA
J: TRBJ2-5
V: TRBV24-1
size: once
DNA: TGTGCCACCAGTGATTCACGGACTATCCAGCCGTCCCAGTACTTC
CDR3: CATSDSRTIQPSQYF

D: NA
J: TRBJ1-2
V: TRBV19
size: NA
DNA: TGTGCCAGTAGCGCCCGGGACAAAGCCTTC
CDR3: CASSARDKAF

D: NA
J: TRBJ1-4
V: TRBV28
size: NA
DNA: TGTGCCAGCAGCAAAAAGGCCGGGGCTAATGAAAAACTGTTTTTT
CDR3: CASSKKAGANEKLFF

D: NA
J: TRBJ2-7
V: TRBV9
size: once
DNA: TGTGCCAGCAGCGCAGACACAGCCTACGAGCAGTACTTC
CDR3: CASSADTAYEQYF

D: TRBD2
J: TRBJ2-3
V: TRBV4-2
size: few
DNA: TGTGCCAGCAGCCAGGGATTCGGGACTAGCGGGAGCACAGATACGCAGTATTTT
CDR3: CASSQGFGTSGSTDTQYF

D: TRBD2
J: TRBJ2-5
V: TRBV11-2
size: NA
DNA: TGTGCCAGCACCCTAAGACTAGCGGGAGAGACCCAGTACTTC
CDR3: CASTLRLAGETQYF

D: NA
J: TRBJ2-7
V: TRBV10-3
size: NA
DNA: TGTGCCAGCAGGGGCGTCGGGACCTACGAGCAGTACTTC
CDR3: CASRGVGTYEQYF

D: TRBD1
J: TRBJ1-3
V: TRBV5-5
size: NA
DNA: TGTGCCAGCAGCTTGAAGGGACAGGCGAGCTCTGGAAACACCATATATTTT
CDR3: CASSLKGQASSGNTIYF

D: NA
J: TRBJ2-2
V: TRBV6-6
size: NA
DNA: TGTGCCAGCCGGGACTCCAACACCGGGGAGCTGTTTTTT
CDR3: CASRDSNTGELFF

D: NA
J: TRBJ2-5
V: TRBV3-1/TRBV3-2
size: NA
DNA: TGTGCCAGCAGCCAAGATGCAGGGCAAGAGACCCAGTACTTC
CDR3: CASSQDAGQETQYF

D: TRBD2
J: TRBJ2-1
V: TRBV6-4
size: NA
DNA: TGTGCCAGCAGTAACGGGACTAGCTACAATGAGCAGTTCTTC
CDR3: CASSNGTSYNEQFF

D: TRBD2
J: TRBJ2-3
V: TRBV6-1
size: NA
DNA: TGTGCCAGCAGTGAACTGCTAGCGGGGACCACAGATACGCAGTATTTT
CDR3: CASSELLAGTTDTQYF

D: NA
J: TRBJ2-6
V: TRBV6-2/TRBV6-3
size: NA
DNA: TGTGCCAGCAGCCGGATACAGGGAAGAGGGGCCAACGTCCTGACTTTC
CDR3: CASSRIQGRGANVLTF

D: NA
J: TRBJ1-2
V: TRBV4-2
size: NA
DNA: TGTGCCAGCAGCCAAGATAGCCAGTATGGCTACACCTTC
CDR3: CASSQDSQYGYTF

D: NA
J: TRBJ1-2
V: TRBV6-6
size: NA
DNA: TGTGCCAGCAGTTACAGGAGAGGCTACACCTTC
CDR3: CASSYRRGYTF

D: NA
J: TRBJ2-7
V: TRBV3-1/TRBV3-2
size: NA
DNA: TGTGCCAGCAGCCAAGTCCAGAGGGGGTTAGGGTTCGACGAGCAGTACTTC
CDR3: CASSQVQRGLGFDEQYF

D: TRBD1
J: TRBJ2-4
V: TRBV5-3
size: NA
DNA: TGTGCCAGACCGTGCGTGGGGACAGGGAGGGGTCCAGCCAAAAACATTCAGTACTTC
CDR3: CARPCVGTGRGPAKNIQYF

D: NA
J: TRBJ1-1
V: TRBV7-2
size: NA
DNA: TGTGCCAGCAGCTTAGTCAGGGTTACTGAAGCTTTCTTT
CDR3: CASSLVRVTEAFF

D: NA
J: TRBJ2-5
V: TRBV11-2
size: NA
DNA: TGTGCCAGCAGCCCGCGGGGACTTGCGGGGGAGACCCAGTACTTC
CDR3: CASSPRGLAGETQYF

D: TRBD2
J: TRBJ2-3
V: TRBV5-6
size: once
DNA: TGTGCCAGCAGCTTGGCCAGCGGGGGGGTCACAGATACGCAGTATTTT
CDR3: CASSLASGGVTDTQYF

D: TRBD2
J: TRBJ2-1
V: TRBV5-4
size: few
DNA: TGTGCCAGCAGCCCGCGGGGCGGGGGGGCCGAACCCAATGAGCAGTTCTTC
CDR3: CASSPRGGGAEPNEQFF

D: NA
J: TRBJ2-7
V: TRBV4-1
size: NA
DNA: TGCGCCAGCAGCCAAGCCGCTAGGACTGGAGAGCAGTACTTC
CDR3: CASSQAARTGEQYF

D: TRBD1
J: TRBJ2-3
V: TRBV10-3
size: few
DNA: TGTGCCATCAGTGATCCAGGGGGCGCAGATACGCAGTATTTT
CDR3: CAISDPGGADTQYF

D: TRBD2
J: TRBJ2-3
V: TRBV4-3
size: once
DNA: TGCGCCAGCAGCCTTAGCGGGGGACACACAGATACGCAGTATTTT
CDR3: CASSLSGGHTDTQYF

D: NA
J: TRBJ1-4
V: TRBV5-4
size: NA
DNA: TGTGCCAGCAGCTTACGGGACATCTCAACTAATGAAAAACTGTTTTTT
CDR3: CASSLRDISTNEKLFF

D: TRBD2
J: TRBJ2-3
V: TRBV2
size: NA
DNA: TGTGCCGGGGGGACTAGCGGGAGCGCAGATACGCAGTATTTT
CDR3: CAGGTSGSADTQYF

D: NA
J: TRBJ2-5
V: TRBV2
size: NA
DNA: TGTGCCAGCAGTGACGTAGGGACTACAGGGGAGACCCAGTACTTC
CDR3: CASSDVGTTGETQYF

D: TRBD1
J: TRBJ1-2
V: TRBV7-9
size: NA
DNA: TGTGCCAGCAGCTTAGGGGACAGAAGTAACTATGGCTACACCTTC
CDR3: CASSLGDRSNYGYTF

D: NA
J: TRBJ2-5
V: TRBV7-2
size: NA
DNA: TGTGCCAGCAGCTTAGCGGATCGGGGGTACCAAGAGACCCAGTACTTC
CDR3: CASSLADRGYQETQYF

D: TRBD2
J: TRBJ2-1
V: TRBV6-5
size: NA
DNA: TGTGCCAACTCGGGGGGTAGCGAGCTCAATGAGCAGTTCTTC
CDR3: CANSGGSELNEQFF

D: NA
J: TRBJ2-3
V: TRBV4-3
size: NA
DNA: TGCGCCAGCAGCGAAATAGCAGGGGGCACAGATACGCAGTATTTT
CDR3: CASSEIAGGTDTQYF

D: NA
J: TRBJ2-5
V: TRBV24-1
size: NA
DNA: TGTGCCACCAGTGACTCCCCCGACAGCCAAGAGACCCAGTACTTC
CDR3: CATSDSPDSQETQYF

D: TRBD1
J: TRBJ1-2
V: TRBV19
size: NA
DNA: TGTGCCAGTAGTATTCGGGGACAGGGTGACTATGGCTACACCTTC
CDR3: CASSIRGQGDYGYTF